This T cell receptor (beta chain) was sequenced for a study of blood T cell repertoires in COVID-19 (dated by TCRdb to the early 2020s). Notes on the research overall: Samples covering the acute and convalescent phases of COVID-19 were provided by collaborators in the United States, Italy and Spain. The material from the prospective study consisted of cDNA or gDNA derived from T cells, B-cell-depleted T cells, or PBMCs. Subjects who had been exposed to COVID-19, were actively infected with it, or had recovered from it provided the deeply sampled blood TCRbeta repertoires that made up the dataset. The repertoires were made available in a free public database intended to serve as a resource for research on the immune response to SARS-CoV-2. The samples were drawn from two sources: the first 160 participants of the ongoing ImmuneRACE study, and 1,200 or so subjects contributed by 6 global collaborators. Nearly every sample came with metadata listing a de-identified subject ID, COVID-19 status, age in years and sex. Where available, HLA class I and class II types were taken from metadata supplied by the sample provider and were not determined by assay-based typing.

Concerning this clone: Its antigen remains undetermined. The input lacks base qualities; no much larger clone sits a single base away.

Each collaborating institution followed its own protocols to collect whole blood in K2EDTA tubes. For TCRbeta analysis, collaborators shipped samples in one of three forms: frozen whole blood, isolated PBMCs, or DNA extracted from either of those sample types. The immunoSEQ Assay, a bias-controlled multiplex PCR, was used to amplify TCRbeta CDR3 regions from genomic DNA. In the original analysis: Within the assay, amplification of reference gene primers was used to estimate how many nucleated cells each sample contained. To quantify the absolute abundance of each unique TCRbeta CDR3 rearrangement, sequence reads were collapsed and filtered. For each sample, productive Simpson clonality was calculated as the square root of Simpson's diversity index across productive rearrangements. Sourced from immuneACCESS, this table was stored by TCRdb with only in-frame sequences that have V and J called. A share of the clones is absent; for the studies checked, an unresolved V gene accounts for under half, and the remainder has no known explanation. That table furnishes V, J and clone size, whereas the DNA furnished D and trimming. For this sample the table gives about 70,000 clones, of which more than 75% were detected only once. Jointly, the top ten make up around 12% of the sample.

The investigation overall reported the following: How much clinical and demographic metadata was included differed by source and by participant, and the metadata was provided uncurated.

From the germline V gene (reference sequence), CDR1 is SGHKS and CDR2 is YYEKEE. The V and J ends are trimmed by 6 bases and 5 bases, leaving 7 bases between them. The CDR3 has 11 amino acids, counting the end cysteine and phenylalanine. The read is trimmed to its CDR3 DNA, 33 bases read in frame from base 1. The material sequenced was peripheral blood. This TCR came from a human donor in a cohort sampled during active COVID-19. The chain uses TRBV5-5 and TRBJ2-3; the D gene identity is not certain. The base sequence is TGTGCCAGCAATAGTATAGATACGCAGTATTTT. This codes for CASNSIDTQYF.